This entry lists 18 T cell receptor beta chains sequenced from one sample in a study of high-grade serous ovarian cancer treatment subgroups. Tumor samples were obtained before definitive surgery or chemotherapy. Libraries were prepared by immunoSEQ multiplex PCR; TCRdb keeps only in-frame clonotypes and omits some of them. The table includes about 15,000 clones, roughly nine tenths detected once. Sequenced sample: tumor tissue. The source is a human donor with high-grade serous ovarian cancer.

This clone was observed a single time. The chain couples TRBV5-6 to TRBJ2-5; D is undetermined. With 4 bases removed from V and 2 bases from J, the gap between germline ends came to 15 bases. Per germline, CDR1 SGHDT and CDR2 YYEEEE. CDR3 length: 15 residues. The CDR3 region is CASSLGFGRQETQYF. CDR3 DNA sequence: TGTGCCAGCAGCCTGGGTTTTGGAAGGCAAGAGACCCAGTACTTC.

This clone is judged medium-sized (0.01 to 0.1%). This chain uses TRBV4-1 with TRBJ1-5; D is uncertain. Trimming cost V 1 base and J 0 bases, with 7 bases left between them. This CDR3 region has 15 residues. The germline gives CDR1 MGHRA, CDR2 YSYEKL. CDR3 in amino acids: CASSQVDGSNQPQHF. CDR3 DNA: TGCGCCAGCAGCCAAGTCGATGGTAGCAATCAGCCCCAGCATTTT.

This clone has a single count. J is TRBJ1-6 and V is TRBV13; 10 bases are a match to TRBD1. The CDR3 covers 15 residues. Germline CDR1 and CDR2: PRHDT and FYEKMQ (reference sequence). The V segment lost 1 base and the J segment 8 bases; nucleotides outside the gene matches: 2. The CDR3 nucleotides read TGTGCCAGCAGCTTAGAGGGGACAGGGGATTCACCCCTCCACTTT. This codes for CASSLEGTGDSPLHF.

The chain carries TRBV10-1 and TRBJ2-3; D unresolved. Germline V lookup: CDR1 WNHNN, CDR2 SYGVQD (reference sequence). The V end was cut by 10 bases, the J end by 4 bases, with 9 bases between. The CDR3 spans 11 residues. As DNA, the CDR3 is TGCGCCAAAAGCAGGCCAGATACGCAGTATTTT. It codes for CAKSRPDTQYF.

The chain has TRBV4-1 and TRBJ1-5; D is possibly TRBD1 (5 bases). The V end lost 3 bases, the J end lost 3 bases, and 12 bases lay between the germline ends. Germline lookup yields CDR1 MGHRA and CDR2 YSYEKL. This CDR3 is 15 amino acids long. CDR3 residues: CASSQIGGVNQPQHF. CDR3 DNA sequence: TGCGCCAGCAGCCAGATAGGAGGGGTCAATCAGCCCCAGCATTTT.

DNA of the CDR3: TGTGCCAGCAGCTACTCTCCCCAAATTGGTGAGCAGTTCTTC. This codes for CASSYSPQIGEQFF. The chain carries TRBV11-3 and TRBJ2-1; D gene unclear. CDR1 is SGHNT and CDR2 is YENEEA in the germline V gene. Between the trimmed V and J ends, which lost 4 bases and 9 bases, there was a span of 16 bases. The CDR3 contains 14 residues.

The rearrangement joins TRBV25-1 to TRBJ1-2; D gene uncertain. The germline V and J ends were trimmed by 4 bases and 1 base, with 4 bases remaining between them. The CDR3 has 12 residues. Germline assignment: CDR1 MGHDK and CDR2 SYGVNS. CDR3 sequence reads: CASSGVNYGYTF. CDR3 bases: TGTGCCAGCAGTGGGGTTAACTATGGCTACACCTTC.

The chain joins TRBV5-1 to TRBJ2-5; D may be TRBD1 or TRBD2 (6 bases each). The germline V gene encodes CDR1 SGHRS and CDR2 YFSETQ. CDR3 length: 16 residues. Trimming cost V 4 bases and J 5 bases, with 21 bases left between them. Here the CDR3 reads CASSSALGGPWETQYF. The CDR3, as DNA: TGCGCCAGCAGCAGCGCTCTTGGGGGGCCATGGGAGACCCAGTACTTC.

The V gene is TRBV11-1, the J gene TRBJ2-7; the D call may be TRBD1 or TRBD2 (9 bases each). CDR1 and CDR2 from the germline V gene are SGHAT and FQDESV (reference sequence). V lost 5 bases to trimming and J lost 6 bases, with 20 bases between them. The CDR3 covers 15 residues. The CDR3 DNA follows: TGTGCCAGCAGCCCTAGCGGGACAGGGATAGGCGAGCAGTACTTC. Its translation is CASSPSGTGIGEQYF.

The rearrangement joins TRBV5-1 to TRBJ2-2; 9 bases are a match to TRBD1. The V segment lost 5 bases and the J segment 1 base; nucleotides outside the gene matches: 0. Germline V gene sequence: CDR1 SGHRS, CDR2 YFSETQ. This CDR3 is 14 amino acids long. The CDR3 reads CASRDRGNTGELFF. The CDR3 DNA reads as TGCGCCAGCAGGGACAGGGGGAACACCGGGGAGCTGTTTTTT.

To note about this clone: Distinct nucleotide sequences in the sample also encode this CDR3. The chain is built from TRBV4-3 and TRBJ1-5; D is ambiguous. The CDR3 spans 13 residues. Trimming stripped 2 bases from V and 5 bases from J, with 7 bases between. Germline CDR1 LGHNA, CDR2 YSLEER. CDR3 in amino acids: CASSQNRDQPQHF. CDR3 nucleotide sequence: TGCGCCAGCAGCCAAAATAGGGATCAGCCCCAGCATTTT.

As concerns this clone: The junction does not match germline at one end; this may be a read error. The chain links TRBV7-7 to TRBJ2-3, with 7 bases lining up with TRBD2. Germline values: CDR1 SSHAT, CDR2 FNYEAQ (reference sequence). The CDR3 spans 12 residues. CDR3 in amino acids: CASSGDTDTQYF. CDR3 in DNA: TGTGCTAGCAGCGGGGACACAGATACGCAGTATTTT.

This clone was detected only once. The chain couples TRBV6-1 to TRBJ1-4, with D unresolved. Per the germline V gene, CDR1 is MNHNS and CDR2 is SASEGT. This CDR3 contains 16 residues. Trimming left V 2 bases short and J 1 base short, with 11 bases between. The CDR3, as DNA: TGTGCCAGCAGTGAAACCAGAACCCGAACTAATGAAAAACTGTTTTTT. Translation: CASSETRTRTNEKLFF.

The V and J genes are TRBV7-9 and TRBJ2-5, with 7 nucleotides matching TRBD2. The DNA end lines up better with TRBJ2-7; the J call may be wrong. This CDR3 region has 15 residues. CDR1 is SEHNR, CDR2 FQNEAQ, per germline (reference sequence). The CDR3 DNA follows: TGTGCCAGCAGCCTAAAGACTAGCACCTCCTACGAGCAGTACTTC. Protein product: CASSLKTSTSYEQYF.

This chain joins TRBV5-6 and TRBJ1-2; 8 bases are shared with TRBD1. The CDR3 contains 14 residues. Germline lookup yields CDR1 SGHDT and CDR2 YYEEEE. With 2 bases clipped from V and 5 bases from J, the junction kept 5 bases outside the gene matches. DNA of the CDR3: TGTGCCAGCAGCTTAGCCGACAGGGGTTATGGCTACACCTTC. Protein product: CASSLADRGYGYTF.

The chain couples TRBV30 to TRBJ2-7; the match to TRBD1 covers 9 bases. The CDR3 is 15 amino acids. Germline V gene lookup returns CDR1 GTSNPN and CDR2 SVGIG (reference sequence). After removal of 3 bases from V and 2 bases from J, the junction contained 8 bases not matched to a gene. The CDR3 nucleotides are TGTGCCTGGAGCCATCCGGGACAGGGTGCCTACGAGCAGTACTTC. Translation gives CAWSHPGQGAYEQYF.

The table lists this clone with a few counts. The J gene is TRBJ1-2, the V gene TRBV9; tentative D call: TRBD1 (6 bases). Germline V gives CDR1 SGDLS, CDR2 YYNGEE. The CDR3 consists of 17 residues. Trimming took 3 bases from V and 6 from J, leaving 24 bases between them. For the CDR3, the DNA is TGTGCCAGCAGCGGTCGCGGAGGGGGGAAAGAGGTCGATGGCTACACCTTC. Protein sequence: CASSGRGGGKEVDGYTF.

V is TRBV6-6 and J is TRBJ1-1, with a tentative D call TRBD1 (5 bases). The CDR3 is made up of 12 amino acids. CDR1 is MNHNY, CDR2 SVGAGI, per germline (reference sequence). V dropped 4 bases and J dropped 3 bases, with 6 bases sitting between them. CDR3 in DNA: TGTGCCAGCAGTTGGGGGTACACTGAAGCTTTCTTT. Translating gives CASSWGYTEAFF.